What follows is one T cell receptor beta chain and its context. This clone was seen only once. The target of this receptor is not known. No much larger clonotype is one base removed from it; base qualities were not supplied. At the DNA level, this CDR3 is encoded by other sequences in the same sample as well. TCRbeta CDR3 regions were amplified from genomic DNA using the immunoSEQ Assay, a bias-controlled multiplex PCR. For the original study's pipeline: Within the assay, amplification of reference gene primers was used to estimate how many nucleated cells each sample contained. To quantify the absolute abundance of each unique TCRbeta CDR3 rearrangement, sequence reads were collapsed and filtered. For each sample, productive Simpson clonality was calculated as the square root of Simpson's diversity index over productive rearrangements. In TCRdb, the immuneACCESS table is reduced to in-frame sequences with V and J assigned. These tables do not hold every clone; where another copy was compared, an unresolved V gene accounts for under half, and the others remain unexplained. The V and J calls and clone size are taken from that table; D and trimming were inferred from the DNA. For this sample there are 100,000 to 130,000 clones; 80% to 95% appear just once. Clones ranked in the top ten supply around 1.3% of the sample.

The germline ends are 4 bases apart after V is trimmed by 0 bases and J by 0 bases. The CDR3 sequence holds 14 residues, the cysteine and phenylalanine included. Only the CDR3 part of the read is kept: 42 bases, read in frame from the first base. The germline V gene yields SGDLS for CDR1 and YYNGEE for CDR2. The record originates from a study of blood T cell repertoires in COVID-19 (dated by TCRdb to the early 2020s). Looking at the study overall: The collaborator samples originated in the United States, Italy and Spain and spanned the acute and convalescent phases of COVID-19. Nearly every sample came with metadata listing a de-identified subject ID, COVID-19 status, age in years and sex. The samples were drawn from the first 160 participants of the ongoing ImmuneRACE study and from 1,200 or so subjects provided by 6 global collaborators. The material from the prospective study consisted of cDNA or gDNA derived from T cells, B-cell-depleted T cells, or PBMCs. Deeply sampled blood TCRbeta repertoires from subjects exposed to, actively infected with, or recovered from COVID-19 were included in the dataset. A freely available public database, intended as a resource for researchers studying the immune response to SARS-CoV-2, is where the repertoires were released. Where HLA class I and class II types were available, the types were taken from metadata supplied by the sample provider, not from assay-based typing. What the work shows at the level of the full study, not this receptor alone: Clinical and demographic metadata were provided uncurated, with the amount varying by source and participant.

Each collaborating institution followed its own protocols to collect whole blood in K2EDTA tubes. Collaborator samples were shipped for TCRbeta analysis as frozen whole blood, isolated PBMCs, or DNA extracted from either sample type. The sequence was collected from a woman aged 25 to 45 with acute or convalescent COVID-19. The rearranged segments are TRBV9 and TRBJ2-1, with the D gene not clear enough to name. The sample comprised peripheral blood. The sequence in DNA is TGTGCCAGCAGCGTAGGGAGCTCCTACAATGAGCAGTTCTTC. Its product reads: CASSVGSSYNEQFF.